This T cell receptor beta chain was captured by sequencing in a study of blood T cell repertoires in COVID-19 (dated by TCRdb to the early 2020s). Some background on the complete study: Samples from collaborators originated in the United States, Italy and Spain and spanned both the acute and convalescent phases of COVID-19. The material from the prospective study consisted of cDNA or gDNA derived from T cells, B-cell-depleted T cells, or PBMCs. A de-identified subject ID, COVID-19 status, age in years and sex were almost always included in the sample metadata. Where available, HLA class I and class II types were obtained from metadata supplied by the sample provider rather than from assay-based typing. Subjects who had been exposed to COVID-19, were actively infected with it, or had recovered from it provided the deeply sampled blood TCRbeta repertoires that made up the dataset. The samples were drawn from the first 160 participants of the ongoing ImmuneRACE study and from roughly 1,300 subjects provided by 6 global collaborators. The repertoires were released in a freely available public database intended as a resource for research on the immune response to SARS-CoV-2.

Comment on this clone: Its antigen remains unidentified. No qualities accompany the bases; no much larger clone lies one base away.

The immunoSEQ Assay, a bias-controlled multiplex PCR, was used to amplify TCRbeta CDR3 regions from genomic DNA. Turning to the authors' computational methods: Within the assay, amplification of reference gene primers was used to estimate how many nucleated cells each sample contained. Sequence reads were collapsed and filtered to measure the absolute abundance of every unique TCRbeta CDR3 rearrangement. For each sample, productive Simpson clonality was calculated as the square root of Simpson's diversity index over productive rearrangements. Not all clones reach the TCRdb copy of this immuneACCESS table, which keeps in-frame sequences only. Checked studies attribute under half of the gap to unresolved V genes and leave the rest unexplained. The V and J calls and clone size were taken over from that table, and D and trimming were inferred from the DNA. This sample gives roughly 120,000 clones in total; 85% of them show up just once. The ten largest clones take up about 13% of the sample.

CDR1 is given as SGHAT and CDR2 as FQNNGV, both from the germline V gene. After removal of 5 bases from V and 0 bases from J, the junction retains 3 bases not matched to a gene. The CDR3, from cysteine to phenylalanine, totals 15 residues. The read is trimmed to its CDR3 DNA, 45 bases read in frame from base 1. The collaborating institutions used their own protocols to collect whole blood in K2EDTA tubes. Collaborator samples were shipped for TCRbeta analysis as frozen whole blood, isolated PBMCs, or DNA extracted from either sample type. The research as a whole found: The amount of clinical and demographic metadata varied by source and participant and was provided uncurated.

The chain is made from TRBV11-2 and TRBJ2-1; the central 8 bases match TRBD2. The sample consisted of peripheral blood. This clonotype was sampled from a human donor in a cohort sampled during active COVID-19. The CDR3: CASSAGTSSYNEQFF. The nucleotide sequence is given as TGTGCCAGCAGCGCCGGGACTAGCTCCTACAATGAGCAGTTCTTC.